A selection of T cell receptor beta chains follows, all from one sample in a study of shared clonotypes between healthy human individuals. Clones were read by immunoSEQ multiplex PCR, and TCRdb kept only the in-frame ones, dropping some. This table has about 2.4 million clones, approximately 94% appearing once. The sample was naive CD4+ T cells from PBMCs. These receptor sequences come from a man aged 18-30 years in good health. Some clones in this sample may be carry-over from other donors' samples. The CDR3 runs from the conserved cysteine through the conserved F or W. D genes are given only for firm matches. The size field is filled for only some rows; it gives once, few, many or a size class.

D gene	clone size	V gene	J gene	CDR3 protein	CDR3 DNA
-	once	TRBV6-4	TRBJ2-1	CASSLLAGGGHEQFF	TGTGCCAGCAGTCTCCTAGCAGGAGGAGGGCATGAGCAGTTCTTC
-	-	TRBV5-1	TRBJ2-7	CASQLGGSGFPYEQYF	TGCGCCAGCCAACTGGGGGGTAGTGGCTTTCCCTACGAGCAGTACTTC
-	-	TRBV18	TRBJ2-2	CASSPTGQKTGELFF	TGTGCCAGCTCACCGACCGGACAGAAAACCGGGGAGCTGTTTTTT
TRBD1	-	TRBV6-1	TRBJ2-1	CAGSRTGGYNEQFF	TGTGCCGGATCCCGGACAGGGGGCTACAATGAGCAGTTCTTC
TRBD1	-	TRBV27	TRBJ2-7	CASSLSLWTGVYEQYF	TGTGCCAGCAGTTTATCGCTGTGGACAGGGGTCTACGAGCAGTACTTC
-	-	TRBV5-4	TRBJ2-3	CASSPGTPRGDTQYF	TGTGCCAGCAGCCCGGGGACTCCTAGGGGAGATACGCAGTATTTT
TRBD1	once	TRBV9	TRBJ2-3	CASSVKGGGTDTQYF	TGTGCCAGCAGCGTAAAAGGGGGCGGCACAGATACGCAGTATTTT
-	-	TRBV30	TRBJ2-7	CAWSAALEQYF	TGTGCCTGGAGTGCAGCGCTCGAGCAGTACTTC
-	-	TRBV18	TRBJ2-5	CASSPYRTAVQETQYF	TGTGCCAGCTCACCGTACCGGACAGCAGTTCAAGAGACCCAGTACTTC
TRBD2	-	TRBV18	TRBJ2-7	CASSPGTGTGIGLAGSSYEQYF	TGTGCCAGCTCACCTGGGACCGGGACAGGGATAGGACTAGCGGGGTCCTCCTACGAGCAGTACTTC
TRBD1	-	TRBV29-1	TRBJ2-7	CSVDRQGAEQYF	TGCAGCGTTGACCGACAGGGGGCCGAGCAGTACTTC
TRBD2	-	TRBV5-4	TRBJ2-3	CASSLGGTSGTDTQYF	TGTGCCAGCAGCTTGGGGGGGACTAGCGGAACAGATACGCAGTATTTT
-	-	TRBV7-9	TRBJ2-3	CASSLVTLGTDTQYF	TGTGCCAGCAGCTTAGTAACGCTTGGCACAGATACGCAGTATTTT
TRBD1	-	TRBV4-3	TRBJ2-3	CASSLYRGPTDTQYF	TGCGCCAGCAGCCTTTACAGGGGTCCCACAGATACGCAGTATTTT
-	-	TRBV7-2	TRBJ2-7	CASSSGLNRVAYEQYF	TGTGCCAGCAGCTCTGGCCTAAACAGGGTCGCCTACGAGCAGTACTTC
TRBD2	-	TRBV5-1	TRBJ2-7	CASSSGTSGSYEQYF	TGCGCCAGCAGCTCCGGGACTAGCGGCTCCTACGAGCAGTACTTC
-	-	TRBV5-1	TRBJ2-1	CASSLDLSSYNEQFF	TGCGCCAGCAGCTTGGACTTAAGCTCCTACAATGAGCAGTTCTTC
-	-	TRBV28	TRBJ2-3	CASSRRTASTDTQYF	TGTGCCAGCAGTAGACGGACAGCTAGCACAGATACGCAGTATTTT
TRBD2	-	TRBV10-3	TRBJ2-1	CAISDGTSGRRHEQFF	TGTGCCATCAGCGACGGGACTAGCGGGAGGAGGCATGAGCAGTTCTTC
-	once	TRBV27	TRBJ1-5	CASRGYGWGYQPQHF	TGTGCCAGCCGAGGTTATGGGTGGGGGTATCAGCCCCAGCATTTT
-	-	TRBV7-6	TRBJ2-5	CASSRGYQETQYF	TGTGCCAGCAGCCGGGGGTACCAAGAGACCCAGTACTTC
-	-	TRBV2	TRBJ1-6	CASRETTRDNSPLHF	TGTGCCAGCAGAGAAACGACCCGAGATAATTCACCCCTCCACTTT
TRBD1	-	TRBV28	TRBJ2-7	CASRGTGRYEQYF	TGTGCCAGCAGGGGGACAGGGCGTTACGAGCAGTACTTC